This is a list of T cell receptor beta chains from one sample in a study of T cell clones after liver transplantation. Clones were read by immunoSEQ multiplex PCR, and TCRdb kept only the in-frame ones, dropping some. The sample holds roughly 60,000 clones, about 71% seen once. The specimen comprised CD4+ T cells from blood, sampled at the approximately 15-month timepoint. Source of these receptors: a human patient who received a liver transplant. T cells may partly derive from the graft donor. The CDR3 runs from the conserved cysteine through the conserved F or W. A D gene is named only where the DNA matches it firmly. Clone size is given for some rows only: seen once, a few or many times, or a class if the clone is expanded.

cdr3_length	v_call	clone_size	d_call	j_call	cdr3_aa	cdr3_nt
15	TRBV6-4	medium-sized	TRBD1	TRBJ2-2	CASSAGTGNTGELFF	TGTGCCAGCAGTGCCGGGACAGGGAACACCGGGGAGCTGTTTTTT
14	TRBV11-3	-	-	TRBJ2-5	CASSRSRGKETQYF	TGTGCCAGCAGCCGATCTAGGGGAAAAGAGACCCAGTACTTC
12	TRBV28	-	-	TRBJ2-7	CASSTSGYEQYF	-
14	TRBV2	-	TRBD1	TRBJ1-4	CASRRDRSNEKLFF	TGTGCCAGCAGAAGGGACAGGTCGAATGAAAAACTGTTTTTT
15	TRBV11-2	-	-	TRBJ2-7	CASSLGDGNSYEQYF	TGTGCCAGCAGCTTAGGGGATGGGAACTCCTACGAGCAGTACTTC
14	TRBV7-2	-	TRBD1	TRBJ1-5	CASSLSGGDQPQHF	TGTGCCAGCAGCTTATCAGGGGGCGATCAGCCCCAGCATTTT
15	TRBV19	-	-	TRBJ1-3	CASQQGFSSGNTIYF	TGTGCCAGTCAGCAGGGATTCAGCTCTGGAAACACCATATATTTT
14	TRBV5-1	-	-	TRBJ1-1	CASSLQSSNTEAFF	TGCGCCAGCAGCTTGCAGAGTTCGAACACTGAAGCTTTCTTT
14	TRBV19	-	TRBD1	TRBJ2-5	CASSSGQVEETQYF	TGTGCCAGTAGTAGTGGACAGGTCGAAGAGACCCAGTACTTC
14	TRBV27	-	-	TRBJ2-2	CASSPGGNTGELFF	TGTGCCAGCAGTCCGGGTGGGAACACCGGGGAGCTGTTTTTT
16	TRBV5-1	few	TRBD1	TRBJ1-4	CASSLGADRGNEKLFF	TGCGCCAGCAGCTTGGGTGCTGACAGGGGGAATGAAAAACTGTTTTTT
13	TRBV5-5	-	-	TRBJ1-2	CASSLASVQGYTF	TGTGCCAGCAGCTTGGCCAGTGTCCAGGGCTACACCTTC
14	TRBV5-1	-	TRBD1	TRBJ1-1	CASSLRTGDTEAFF	TGCGCCAGCAGCTTAAGGACAGGGGATACTGAAGCTTTCTTT
16	TRBV4-2	many	TRBD1	TRBJ1-2	CASSHSGQVLFYGYTF	TGTGCCAGCAGCCACTCGGGACAGGTTCTATTCTATGGCTACACCTTC
15	TRBV9	-	TRBD2	TRBJ2-1	CASSVGSGRSNEQFF	TGTGCCAGCAGCGTAGGTAGCGGGAGGAGCAATGAGCAGTTCTTC
15	TRBV13	-	-	TRBJ2-5	CASSLRRQEEETQYF	TGTGCCAGCAGCTTAAGGCGACAGGAGGAAGAGACCCAGTACTTC
15	TRBV5-1	once	-	TRBJ2-2	CASSLGAADTGELFF	TGCGCCAGCAGCTTGGGGGCAGCGGACACCGGGGAGCTGTTTTTT
17	TRBV19	-	-	TRBJ2-2	CASSMTLTPRYTGELFF	TGTGCCAGTAGTATGACTCTAACTCCCAGATACACCGGGGAGCTGTTTTTT
14	TRBV7-2	-	-	TRBJ1-1	CASSPRGGSTEAFF	TGTGCCAGCAGCCCAAGGGGCGGGAGCACTGAAGCTTTCTTT
15	TRBV7-6	-	TRBD1	TRBJ1-6	CASRAVGTVNSPLHF	TGTGCCAGCAGGGCCGTGGGGACAGTAAATTCACCCCTCCACTTT
20	TRBV15	-	TRBD2	TRBJ2-1	CATSREGERGGRIIPNEQFF	TGTGCCACCAGCAGAGAGGGGGAGCGGGGGGGCCGAATAATCCCCAATGAGCAGTTCTTC
16	TRBV5-1	-	TRBD1	TRBJ1-4	CASSRDRAATNEKLFF	TGCGCCAGCAGCCGAGACAGGGCTGCAACTAATGAAAAACTGTTTTTT
12	TRBV30	-	-	TRBJ1-3	CACGQSGNTIYF	TGTGCCTGCGGCCAGTCTGGAAACACCATATATTTT
13	TRBV5-6	-	-	TRBJ1-1	CASSSQSDSEAFF	TGTGCCAGCAGCTCCCAGTCGGACAGCGAAGCTTTCTTT
14	TRBV7-9	few	-	TRBJ1-1	CASSFGGAITEAFF	TGTGCCAGCAGCTTTGGAGGGGCGATAACTGAAGCTTTCTTT
12	TRBV2	-	-	TRBJ2-2	CASSLRSGELFF	TGTGCCAGCAGTTTAAGGTCCGGGGAGCTGTTTTTT
17	TRBV7-2	-	-	TRBJ2-1	CASRILDGTPTSNEQFF	TGTGCCAGCAGAATACTAGACGGGACTCCCACAAGCAATGAGCAGTTCTTC
13	TRBV6-1	few	-	TRBJ1-2	CASSDDRFGGYTF	TGTGCCAGCAGCGACGACAGGTTTGGGGGCTACACCTTC
15	TRBV7-2	-	TRBD2	TRBJ2-5	CASSSRTSGRETQYF	TGTGCCAGCAGCTCGCGGACTAGCGGGAGAGAGACCCAGTACTTC
16	TRBV5-1	few	TRBD2	TRBJ2-3	CASSLDQRGSTDTQYF	TGCGCCAGCAGCTTGGATCAGCGGGGAAGCACAGATACGCAGTATTTT
12	TRBV4-3	-	-	TRBJ2-3	CASSQGGHTQYF	TGCGCCAGCAGCCAAGGGGGACATACGCAGTATTTT
14	TRBV5-1	-	-	TRBJ2-1	CASSLGTANNEQFF	TGCGCCAGCAGCTTGGGGACAGCCAACAATGAGCAGTTCTTC
15	TRBV28	-	TRBD1	TRBJ2-1	CASSFLGQGTSEQFF	TGTGCCAGCAGTTTTTTGGGACAGGGGACATCGGAGCAGTTCTTC
15	TRBV10-1	-	TRBD1	TRBJ1-1	CASSERTGVMTEAFF	TGCGCCAGCAGTGAACGGACAGGGGTGATGACTGAAGCTTTCTTT
13	TRBV19	few	-	TRBJ1-1	CASSMGYGTEAFF	TGTGCCAGTAGTATGGGGTATGGCACTGAAGCTTTCTTT
15	TRBV4-1	-	TRBD1	TRBJ1-6	CASSSGTGDNSPLHF	TGCGCCAGCAGCTCAGGGACAGGGGATAATTCACCCCTCCACTTT
15	TRBV28	-	TRBD1	TRBJ1-4	CASSAVGQTDEKLFF	TGTGCCAGCAGTGCTGTGGGACAGACAGATGAAAAACTGTTTTTT
20	TRBV19	-	TRBD2	TRBJ2-1	CASRALGTAGTSGTYNEQFF	TGTGCCAGTAGGGCTTTGGGGACAGCCGGGACTAGCGGTACCTACAATGAGCAGTTCTTC
15	TRBV5-4	once	TRBD1	TRBJ1-2	CASSPQGTDGYGYTF	TGTGCCAGCAGCCCACAAGGGACAGACGGCTATGGCTACACCTTC
11	TRBV29-1	-	-	TRBJ2-7	CSVGDPGEQYF	TGCAGCGTTGGGGATCCGGGGGAGCAGTACTTC
16	TRBV5-1	once	-	TRBJ1-2	CASSPPITQSHSGYTF	TGCGCCAGCAGCCCTCCAATCACCCAGTCCCACAGTGGCTACACCTTC
12	TRBV29-1	-	-	TRBJ2-3	CSAGSSTDTQYF	TGCAGCGCGGGTTCGAGCACAGATACGCAGTATTTT
14	TRBV7-2	-	TRBD1	TRBJ2-1	CASSPRQGGSEQFF	TGTGCCAGCAGCCCGCGACAGGGGGGGAGTGAGCAGTTCTTC
17	TRBV5-4	-	TRBD1	TRBJ2-5	CASSLQGLSALQETQYF	TGTGCCAGCAGCTTACAGGGGCTCTCAGCTTTACAAGAGACCCAGTACTTC
13	TRBV30	once	-	TRBJ1-2	CAWDFRGNYGYTF	TGTGCCTGGGACTTCAGGGGAAACTATGGCTACACCTTC
15	TRBV19	few	-	TRBJ1-1	CASTHGGGQDTEAFF	TGTGCCAGTACCCATGGCGGGGGCCAAGACACTGAAGCTTTCTTT
16	TRBV10-3	-	-	TRBJ2-3	CAISGAQGTSTDTQYF	TGTGCCATCAGTGGAGCGCAGGGAACGAGCACAGATACGCAGTATTTT
12	TRBV7-2	-	-	TRBJ2-7	CASSHGSYEQYF	TGTGCCAGCAGCCACGGGTCCTACGAGCAGTACTTC
15	TRBV6-1	-	TRBD1	TRBJ2-7	CASSDTGQVSYEQYF	TGTGCCAGCAGTGACACAGGACAGGTTTCCTACGAGCAGTACTTC
14	TRBV11-2	-	-	TRBJ2-3	CASSARGSPDTQYF	TGTGCCAGCAGCGCCAGGGGTAGTCCAGATACGCAGTATTTT
15	TRBV6-5	-	TRBD1	TRBJ1-2	CASSNTRQGSYGYTF	TGTGCCAGCAGCAACACCCGACAGGGGAGCTATGGCTACACCTTC
19	TRBV5-8	-	TRBD2	TRBJ2-1	CASSPMGLAGGGVYNEQFF	TGTGCCAGCAGCCCGATGGGACTAGCGGGAGGGGGGGTATACAATGAGCAGTTCTTC
12	TRBV18	few	-	TRBJ1-6	CASSTVDSPLHF	TGTGCCAGCTCAACGGTGGATTCACCCCTCCACTTT
12	TRBV28	-	-	TRBJ2-5	CASSQNRETQYF	TGTGCCAGCAGTCAAAATCGAGAGACCCAGTACTTC
17	TRBV19	-	TRBD1	TRBJ2-2	CASSMLEGTVITGELFF	TGTGCCAGTAGTATGTTGGAAGGGACAGTTATCACCGGGGAGCTGTTTTTT
13	TRBV7-6	-	-	TRBJ2-7	CASSSDSSGVQYF	TGTGCCAGCAGTTCCGACTCCTCCGGTGTGCAGTACTTC
14	TRBV27	-	-	TRBJ2-5	CASRIRLGQETQYF	TGTGCCAGCAGAATCAGACTAGGCCAAGAGACCCAGTACTTC
15	TRBV9	-	-	TRBJ2-6	CASSVQGSGANVLTF	TGTGCCAGCAGCGTCCAGGGCTCTGGGGCCAACGTCCTGACTTTC